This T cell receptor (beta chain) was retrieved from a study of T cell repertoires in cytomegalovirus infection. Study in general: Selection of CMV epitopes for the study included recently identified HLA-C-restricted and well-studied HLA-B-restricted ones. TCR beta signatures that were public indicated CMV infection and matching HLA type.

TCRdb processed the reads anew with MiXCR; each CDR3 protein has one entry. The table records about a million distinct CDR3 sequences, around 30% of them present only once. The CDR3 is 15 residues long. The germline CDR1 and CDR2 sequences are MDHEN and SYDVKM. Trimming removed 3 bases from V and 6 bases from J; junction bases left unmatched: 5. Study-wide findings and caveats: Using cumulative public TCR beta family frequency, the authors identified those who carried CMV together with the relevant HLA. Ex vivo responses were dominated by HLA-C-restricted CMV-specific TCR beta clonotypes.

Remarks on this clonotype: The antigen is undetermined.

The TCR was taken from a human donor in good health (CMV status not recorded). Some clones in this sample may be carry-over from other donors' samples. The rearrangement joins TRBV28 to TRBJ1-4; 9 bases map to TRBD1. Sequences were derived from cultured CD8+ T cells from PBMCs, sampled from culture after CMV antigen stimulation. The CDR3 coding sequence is TGTGCCAGCAGTTTTTCCGGGACAGGGCATGAAAAACTGTTTTTT. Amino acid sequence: CASSFSGTGHEKLFF.